The source of this TCR beta chain is a study of immune evolution from preneoplasia to lung adenocarcinoma. The CDR3 is 13 residues long. V lost 6 bases and J 5 bases, leaving 16 bases between the germline ends. Looked up from germline, CDR1 is SQVTM and CDR2 is ANQGSEA. This clone showed up just a few times. Its specificity is unknown. Two lung cancer pathologists independently confirmed each histologic diagnosis. Premalignant or tumor cells were enriched by macro-dissection after pathologic assessment. Whole-study results and caveats: Normal lung had the highest top T cell clone frequencies.

Some clones are missing from TCRdb's copy, which holds only in-frame ones; the method was immunoSEQ multiplex PCR. The sample yields more than 15,000 clones, roughly 90% seen once. This receptor was obtained from a person between 65 and 80 years old with invasive lung adenocarcinoma. The genes are TRBV29-1 and TRBJ1-1; D might be TRBD1 (6 bases). Sequenced material: FFPE invasive lung adenocarcinoma tissue. The CDR3: CSVATGSWTEAFF. The CDR3, as DNA: TGCAGCGTCGCCACAGGGTCTTGGACTGAAGCTTTCTTT.